Following are 5 T cell receptor beta chains from one sample sequenced in a study of spatial heterogeneity in lung cancer. Study-wide results and caveats: Tumors with more nonsynonymous mutations had more expanded intratumoral alpha and beta TCRs.

TCRdb re-called the 5' RACE reads with MiXCR, one entry per CDR3 protein. The sample yields about 100,000 distinct CDR3 sequences, approximately 4.4% seen once. Their target antigens are unknown. Described time point: sample taken at primary tumor resection. Sequences were derived from lung tumor tissue, sampled at surgery. These receptors were taken from a male donor with early-stage non-small cell lung cancer.

The chain carries TRBV10-3 and TRBJ2-3; no reliable D call. Germline V CDR1 and CDR2: ENHRY, SYGVKD. The ends were cut back, 2 bases at V and 1 base at J, with 13 bases in the middle. The CDR3 is 16 amino acids. DNA for the CDR3: TGTGCCATCAGTGAGGGTCGTGGACGGGGCACAGATACGCAGTATTTT. Protein product: CAISEGRGRGTDTQYF.

This clonotype was picked up many times. The rearrangement links TRBV20-1 to TRBJ1-3, with no clear D. The V end lost 2 bases, the J end lost 4 bases, and 24 bases lay between the germline ends. The CDR3 spans 18 residues. Germline V CDR1 and CDR2: DFQATT, SNEGSKA (reference sequence). This chain's CDR3 is CSARPEGFGGISGNTIYF. The CDR3 DNA follows: TGCAGTGCTAGACCCGAGGGTTTCGGTGGTATCTCCGGAAACACCATATATTTT.

This clonotype was observed at least ten times. The chain employs TRBV27 and TRBJ1-1; weak D call: TRBD1 (6 bases). CDR3 length: 14 amino acids. V was pared by 6 bases and J by 9 bases, with 20 bases between. Germline V gene lookup returns CDR1 MNHEY and CDR2 SMNVEV (reference sequence). Here the CDR3 DNA reads TGTGCCAGCAGCCCCGACAGGTTCGGGGGTAAAGCTTTCTTT. This sequence encodes CASSPDRFGGKAFF.

This clonotype turned up a few times. The CDR3 DNA is TGTGCCAGTGGCGGTGGGGATACGCAGTATTTT. Protein product: CASGGGDTQYF. The gene calls are TRBV19 and TRBJ2-3; D is uncertain. V was shortened by 8 bases and J by 6 bases, with 9 bases between the two germline ends. This CDR3 has 11 amino acids. Germline CDR1 and CDR2: LNHDA and SQIVND (reference sequence).

This clonotype was counted many times. The V gene is TRBV7-9, the J gene TRBJ2-3, with D perhaps TRBD1 (6 bases). Germline V gene lookup returns CDR1 SEHNR and CDR2 FQNEAQ (reference sequence). Trimming pared 5 bases from V and 2 bases from J, leaving 14 bases between. The CDR3 covers 15 residues. Here the CDR3 reads CASSSPGVYTDTQYF. CDR3 sequence (DNA): TGTGCCAGCAGCAGCCCAGGGGTTTACACAGATACGCAGTATTTT.